A selection of T cell receptor beta chains follows, all from one sample in a study of blood T cell repertoires in COVID-19. Clones were sequenced by immunoSEQ multiplex PCR, and TCRdb holds only the in-frame ones, with some missing. The sample consists of 35,000 to 55,000 clones, around 90% of them appearing once. Specimen: peripheral blood. These receptors were collected from a man aged 65 to 79 with active COVID-19. Both conserved end residues are trimmed from each CDR3. The order of the fields is V gene, clone size, J gene, CDR3 protein. The size entry is marked missing in some rows and otherwise reads once, few, many or a size class.

v_gene: TRBV19; abundance: .; j_gene: TRBJ1-1; CDR3aa: ASSTGGQGTEAF
v_gene: TRBV11-2; abundance: .; j_gene: TRBJ2-1; CDR3aa: ASSSAPESEQF
v_gene: TRBV5-4; abundance: .; j_gene: TRBJ2-3; CDR3aa: ASSLRWLAGTDTQY
v_gene: TRBV5-1; abundance: .; j_gene: TRBJ2-1; CDR3aa: ASSKLGTGGGNEQF
v_gene: TRBV18; abundance: .; j_gene: TRBJ2-7; CDR3aa: ASSPPAGRYEQY
v_gene: TRBV20-1; abundance: .; j_gene: TRBJ2-1; CDR3aa: SARRGLPI
v_gene: TRBV15; abundance: .; j_gene: TRBJ2-7; CDR3aa: ATSRDPNRGYEQY
v_gene: TRBV5-1; abundance: .; j_gene: TRBJ2-7; CDR3aa: ASSRGLAGGYEQY
v_gene: TRBV6-2/TRBV6-3; abundance: few; j_gene: TRBJ1-1; CDR3aa: ASSRLVGGLPGVTEAF
v_gene: TRBV28; abundance: .; j_gene: TRBJ2-7; CDR3aa: ATWGGRGGEQY
v_gene: TRBV7-3; abundance: .; j_gene: TRBJ2-1; CDR3aa: ASSLDSAGGYNEQF
v_gene: TRBV5-1; abundance: .; j_gene: TRBJ2-1; CDR3aa: ASSLGQGTISYNEQF
v_gene: TRBV7-8; abundance: .; j_gene: TRBJ1-3; CDR3aa: ASSLVRGSGNTIY
v_gene: TRBV4-1; abundance: few; j_gene: TRBJ2-3; CDR3aa: ASSRLGAGTDTQY
v_gene: TRBV7-9; abundance: .; j_gene: TRBJ1-1; CDR3aa: ASSPGGPRTNTEAF
v_gene: TRBV6-6; abundance: .; j_gene: TRBJ2-1; CDR3aa: AILAGAYNEQF
v_gene: TRBV6-6; abundance: .; j_gene: TRBJ1-4; CDR3aa: ASSKTDGLNEKLF
v_gene: TRBV24-1; abundance: once; j_gene: TRBJ2-3; CDR3aa: ATSEAGGTDTQY
v_gene: TRBV2; abundance: .; j_gene: TRBJ2-7; CDR3aa: ASSEASGIEQY
v_gene: TRBV18; abundance: once; j_gene: TRBJ2-5; CDR3aa: ASSPRLANQETQY
v_gene: TRBV30; abundance: few; j_gene: TRBJ2-1; CDR3aa: AWSGSGPEQF
v_gene: TRBV19; abundance: .; j_gene: TRBJ1-5; CDR3aa: ASARQGALQPQH
v_gene: TRBV19; abundance: .; j_gene: TRBJ2-3; CDR3aa: ASSILSGGTDTQY
v_gene: TRBV5-1; abundance: .; j_gene: TRBJ1-2; CDR3aa: ASSAGQALRYGYT
v_gene: TRBV5-1; abundance: .; j_gene: TRBJ1-6; CDR3aa: ASSLVGDRDNSPLH
v_gene: TRBV5-1; abundance: .; j_gene: TRBJ2-5; CDR3aa: ASSPLDYIETQY
v_gene: TRBV18; abundance: .; j_gene: TRBJ2-3; CDR3aa: ASSPVNSLGLAGGGMSTDTQY
v_gene: TRBV7-9; abundance: .; j_gene: TRBJ2-5; CDR3aa: ASSPRSTGKMETQY
v_gene: TRBV10-3; abundance: once; j_gene: TRBJ1-2; CDR3aa: ASRAGGGYGYT
v_gene: TRBV9; abundance: .; j_gene: TRBJ2-6; CDR3aa: ASSVEGQLSSGANVLT
v_gene: TRBV6-6; abundance: few; j_gene: TRBJ2-6; CDR3aa: ASSLHRGSGANVLT
v_gene: TRBV6-1; abundance: .; j_gene: TRBJ1-5; CDR3aa: ASSESPDRGRGQPQH
v_gene: TRBV4-2; abundance: few; j_gene: TRBJ2-7; CDR3aa: ASSQPGTGVYEQY
v_gene: TRBV7-9; abundance: .; j_gene: TRBJ2-1; CDR3aa: ASTGLAYNEQF
v_gene: TRBV29-1; abundance: .; j_gene: TRBJ1-2; CDR3aa: SVNVQGGGYT
v_gene: TRBV27; abundance: .; j_gene: TRBJ2-2; CDR3aa: ASSFSSGRANGELF
v_gene: TRBV12-3/TRBV12-4; abundance: .; j_gene: TRBJ1-1; CDR3aa: ASSPGGNTEAF
v_gene: TRBV5-5; abundance: .; j_gene: TRBJ1-2; CDR3aa: ASSLELQGRGYGYT
v_gene: TRBV5-8; abundance: .; j_gene: TRBJ1-2; CDR3aa: ASSLRTVYGHT
v_gene: TRBV5-6; abundance: .; j_gene: TRBJ2-7; CDR3aa: ASSLVRHEQY
v_gene: TRBV18; abundance: .; j_gene: TRBJ1-2; CDR3aa: ASSPRTGSNYGYT
v_gene: TRBV19; abundance: .; j_gene: TRBJ2-2; CDR3aa: ASRGAGVRTGELF
v_gene: TRBV12-2; abundance: once; j_gene: TRBJ2-7; CDR3aa: ASRLDFLGTTSYEQY
v_gene: TRBV6-5; abundance: .; j_gene: TRBJ1-2; CDR3aa: ASTHRLRQAVGYT
v_gene: TRBV9; abundance: .; j_gene: TRBJ2-3; CDR3aa: ACPGPPTDTQY
v_gene: TRBV5-4; abundance: .; j_gene: TRBJ2-2; CDR3aa: ASSPMTGLPTGELF
v_gene: TRBV27; abundance: .; j_gene: TRBJ1-4; CDR3aa: ASSLSRETEKLF